One sample yielded the 29 T cell receptor beta chains listed below, sequenced in a study of OX40 agonist ivuxolimab in advanced cancers. The method was the immunoSEQ multiplex PCR assay. Drawn from immuneACCESS, this table holds only the in-frame rearrangements with V and J called that TCRdb kept. Clones are partly lost; checked studies trace under half to an unresolved V gene and leave the rest unexplained. This sample lists over 90,000 clones; nearly 90% were detected once. The ten largest clonotypes hold approximately 0.16% of the sample. This specimen was CD4+ or CD8+ T cells sorted from blood, taken in a trial of the OX40 agonist ivuxolimab. The receptor set was obtained from an adult with an advanced solid tumor such as melanoma, head and neck, liver or kidney cancer.

The chain recombines TRBV5-4 with TRBJ1-1; no clear D. V lost 4 bases, J lost 0 bases, and 10 bases lay in between. Germline CDR1 and CDR2: SGHNT and YYREEE (reference sequence). The CDR3 contains 14 residues. Here the CDR3 DNA reads TGTGCCAGCAGCGTTGGCGGGGTGAACACTGAAGCTTTCTTT. Its translation is CASSVGGVNTEAFF. Drawing the rest from reference TRBV5-4 and TRBJ1-1, the complete variable domain is ETGVTQSPTHLIKTRGQQVTLRCSSQSGHNTVSWYQQALGQGPQFIFQYYREEENGRGNFPPRFSGLQFPNYSSELNVNALELDDSALYLCASSVGGVNTEAFFGQGTRLTVV.

The J gene is TRBJ2-7, the V gene TRBV27; D is unclear. V was cut by 6 bases and J by 2 bases, with 14 bases left in between. The CDR3 contains 14 residues. Germline V gene sequence: CDR1 MNHEY, CDR2 SMNVEV (reference sequence). The CDR3 coding sequence is TGTGCCAGCAGCCACGGCCCTCGGCCCTACGAGCAGTACTTC. It specifies CASSHGPRPYEQYF.

The chain links TRBV23-1 to TRBJ2-4; 8 nucleotides agree with TRBD1. Being an ORF, TRBV23-1 has a function that is uncertain. V dropped 3 bases and J dropped 0; count of bases not matched to a gene: 10. The CDR3 runs 18 residues. CDR3 coding DNA: TGCGCCAGCAGTCACAAATCGGACAGGGAACTAGCCAAAAACATTCAGTACTTC. Amino acid sequence: CASSHKSDRELAKNIQYF.

The rearrangement links TRBV5-1 to TRBJ2-5; D gene unclear. The CDR3 spans 15 residues. V lost 0 bases and J lost 3, with 12 bases in between. CDR1 SGHRS and CDR2 YFSETQ come from the germline V gene. CDR3 nucleotides: TGCGCCAGCAGCTTGGAGCCCCGCCGGGAAGAGACCCAGTACTTC. Amino acids: CASSLEPRREETQYF. The full variable domain, with the rest looked up from reference TRBV5-1 and TRBJ2-5, is KAGVTQTPRYLIKTRGQQVTLSCSPISGHRSVSWYQQTPGQGLQFLFEYFSETQRNKGNFPGRFSGRQFSNSRSEMNVSTLELGDSALYLCASSLEPRREETQYFGPGTRLLVL.

This sequence joins TRBV5-1 and TRBJ2-7; 7 bases map to TRBD2. This CDR3 is built from 14 residues. J was trimmed by 2 bases and V by 4 bases; bases with no gene match: 6. CDR1 and CDR2 (germline): SGHRS, YFSETQ. CDR3 protein: CASSGGGGPYEQYF. The CDR3, as DNA: TGCGCCAGCAGCGGGGGGGGAGGCCCCTACGAGCAGTACTTC. Full variable domain (remainder filled in from reference TRBV5-1 and TRBJ2-7): KAGVTQTPRYLIKTRGQQVTLSCSPISGHRSVSWYQQTPGQGLQFLFEYFSETQRNKGNFPGRFSGRQFSNSRSEMNVSTLELGDSALYLCASSGGGGPYEQYFGPGTRLTVT.

The V call is TRBV5-1, the J call TRBJ2-3, with D perhaps assigned TRBD1 or TRBD2 (5 bases each). The V and J ends lost 0 bases and 1 base respectively, with 12 bases between them. CDR3 length: 16 amino acids. From germline, CDR1 is SGHRS and CDR2 YFSETQ. The DNA of the CDR3 is TGCGCCAGCAGCTTGGCGGGGCGGTTCGGCACAGATACGCAGTATTTT. Amino acids: CASSLAGRFGTDTQYF.

The table lists this clone with a few counts. This chain links TRBV2 with TRBJ1-1, with 9 bases lining up with TRBD1. In germline, CDR1 is SNHLY, CDR2 FYNNEI. The trim removed 10 bases at V and 4 bases at J, leaving 7 bases unmatched. This CDR3 contains 13 residues. In nucleotides, the CDR3 is TGTGCCAACGCTAAGGACAGGGGCACTGAAGCTTTCTTT. It is translated as CANAKDRGTEAFF.

The rearrangement joins TRBV9 to TRBJ1-1, with D possibly TRBD1 on 6 matching bases. CDR1 and CDR2 (germline): SGDLS, YYNGEE. Deletions cut 3 bases from V and 1 base from J, with 13 bases between. The CDR3 covers 15 residues. Here the CDR3 reads CASSAGARGNTEAFF. Written as DNA, the CDR3 is TGTGCCAGCAGCGCGGGGGCCCGGGGGAACACTGAAGCTTTCTTT.

This sequence joins TRBV5-1 and TRBJ1-3, with D uncertain. Trimming removed 4 bases from V and 1 base from J, with 6 bases in between. The germline CDR1 and CDR2 sequences are SGHRS and YFSETQ. The CDR3 covers 13 residues. The chain's CDR3 is CASSPESGNTIYF. The CDR3 DNA follows: TGCGCCAGCAGCCCGGAATCTGGAAACACCATATATTTT.

The chain joins TRBV28 to TRBJ1-4; 7 bases agree with TRBD1. The germline gives CDR1 MDHEN, CDR2 SYDVKM. With 5 bases clipped from V and 8 bases from J, the junction kept 5 bases outside the gene matches. The CDR3 extends over 13 amino acids. CDR3 loop: CASSRGREEKLFF. DNA of the CDR3: TGTGCCAGCAGTAGGGGGCGAGAGGAAAAACTGTTTTTT.

A single count supports this clone. The chain links TRBV7-9 to TRBJ1-1, with 8 nucleotides matching TRBD1. The CDR3 covers 14 residues. The germline V gene has CDR1 SEHNR and CDR2 FQNEAQ (reference sequence). V dropped 7 bases and J dropped 0; count of bases not matched to a gene: 4. The CDR3 region is CASKQGAVNTEAFF. CDR3 nucleotides: TGTGCCAGCAAGCAGGGGGCGGTGAACACTGAAGCTTTCTTT. Combining the CDR3 with reference TRBV7-9 and TRBJ1-1 gives the whole variable domain DTGVSQNPRHKITKRGQNVTFRCDPISEHNRLYWYRQTLGQGPEFLTYFQNEAQLEKSRLLSDRFSAERPKGSFSTLEIQRTEQGDSAMYLCASKQGAVNTEAFFGQGTRLTVV.

V usage is TRBV28 and J usage is TRBJ1-1; a weak D match, TRBD1 (5 bases). Germline assignment: CDR1 MDHEN and CDR2 SYDVKM. The length of the CDR3 is 14 residues. The germline V and J ends were trimmed by 5 bases and 3 bases, with 13 bases remaining between them. The CDR3 reads CASSLRGWDTEAFF. CDR3 bases: TGTGCCAGCAGTCTGAGGGGTTGGGACACTGAAGCTTTCTTT.

This clone has a single count. The chain carries TRBV6-5 and TRBJ2-5; a weak D match, TRBD2 (6 bases). The DNA end is a closer match to TRBJ2-7, so the J assignment may be wrong. Germline V gene sequence: CDR1 MNHEY, CDR2 SVGAGI. The CDR3 consists of 16 residues. CDR3 nucleotides: TGTGCCAGCAGTTACCGGATTAGGAGGGGTGTCTACGAGCAGTACTTC. Its protein product is CASSYRIRRGVYEQYF.

This sequence joins TRBV5-1 and TRBJ2-2, with 7 positions matching TRBD2. The CDR3 runs to 17 residues. V shed 2 bases, J shed 6 bases, and the junction held 13 bases outside the gene matches. Germline V gene sequence: CDR1 SGHRS, CDR2 YFSETQ. CDR3 sequence (DNA): TGCGCCAGCAGCTTAAGCGTTACTAGCGCGGTGGCCGGGGAGCTGTTTTTT. Its protein is CASSLSVTSAVAGELFF.

The V gene is TRBV7-9, the J gene TRBJ2-7, with TRBD1 matching 7 bases. V was clipped by 8 bases and J by 1 base; unmatched bases: 5. Germline V lookup: CDR1 SEHNR, CDR2 FQNEAQ (reference sequence). This CDR3 contains 13 residues. The CDR3 here is CASRQGSSYEQYF. The CDR3 DNA reads TGTGCCAGCCGACAGGGATCTTCCTACGAGCAGTACTTC. Supplemented by reference TRBV7-9 and TRBJ2-7, the full variable domain reads DTGVSQNPRHKITKRGQNVTFRCDPISEHNRLYWYRQTLGQGPEFLTYFQNEAQLEKSRLLSDRFSAERPKGSFSTLEIQRTEQGDSAMYLCASRQGSSYEQYFGPGTRLTVT.

The genes are TRBV7-2 and TRBJ2-1; TRBD1 is a possible D gene (6 bases). CDR1 and CDR2 from the germline V gene are SGHTA and FQGNSA. V lost 5 bases and J lost 0, with 11 bases in between. CDR3 size: 15 residues. The CDR3 spells CASSPQGNSYNEQFF. The CDR3 coding sequence is TGTGCCAGCAGCCCCCAGGGGAACTCCTACAATGAGCAGTTCTTC.

The chain employs TRBV2 and TRBJ2-7; 7 bases are a match to TRBD1. The CDR3 is made up of 14 amino acids. The germline gives CDR1 SNHLY, CDR2 FYNNEI. V trimming: 6 bases; J trimming: 2 bases; junction bases outside the gene matches: 7. The CDR3 protein is CASRKTGQTYEQYF. The CDR3 DNA reads as TGTGCCAGCAGAAAGACAGGGCAGACCTACGAGCAGTACTTC.

Only a few counts were recorded for this clone. The V gene is TRBV4-2, the J gene TRBJ2-2; 10 bases align to TRBD2. This CDR3 has 18 residues. Trimming cost V 1 base and J 4 bases; bases outside gene matches: 9. Germline V gene data show CDR1 as LGHNA and CDR2 as YNFKEQ. CDR3 sequence reads: CASSQVMSGRAITGELFF. CDR3 in DNA: TGTGCCAGCAGCCAAGTAATGAGCGGGAGGGCGATCACCGGGGAGCTGTTTTTT.

The J gene is TRBJ2-7, the V gene TRBV5-4; 8 bases map to TRBD1. From germline, CDR1 is SGHNT and CDR2 YYREEE (reference sequence). The CDR3 contains 15 residues. V was clipped by 5 bases and J by 5 bases; unmatched bases: 12. Here the CDR3 reads CASSPAPGQVDEQYF. Written as DNA, the CDR3 is TGTGCCAGCAGTCCGGCGCCGGGACAGGTAGACGAGCAGTACTTC.

The count of this clone is one. This rearrangement joins TRBV7-8 to TRBJ2-3, with D perhaps given as TRBD1 or TRBD2 (6 bases each). The CDR3 runs 15 residues. Per the germline V gene, CDR1 is SGHVS and CDR2 is FQNEAQ. The V end was cut by 1 base, the J end by 3 bases, with 11 bases between. CDR3 region: CASSLDGGLTDTQYF. The CDR3 DNA reads TGTGCCAGCAGCTTAGACGGGGGCTTGACAGATACGCAGTATTTT.

This clone was counted between two and nine times. The rearrangement links TRBV28 to TRBJ1-1; D is uncertain. Between the trimmed V and J ends, which lost 8 bases and 0 bases, there was a span of 7 bases. This CDR3 has 12 residues. Germline V CDR1 and CDR2: MDHEN, SYDVKM. The CDR3 sequence is CASESMNTEAFF. The CDR3 DNA sequence: TGTGCCAGCGAATCCATGAACACTGAAGCTTTCTTT.

The chain has TRBV19 and TRBJ2-5; D gene uncertain. Germline-derived CDR1 and CDR2 are LNHDA and SQIVND (reference sequence). Deletions cut 10 bases from V and 5 bases from J, with 14 bases between. This CDR3 comprises 12 residues. DNA for the CDR3: TGTGCCACCCAAGACATTGGGGAGACCCAGTACTTC. It codes for CATQDIGETQYF.

V and J are TRBV4-2 and TRBJ1-4; D unresolved. Germline V gene data show CDR1 as LGHNA and CDR2 as YNFKEQ. The germline V and J ends were trimmed by 0 bases and 4 bases, with 6 bases remaining between them. CDR3 size: 14 residues. The CDR3: CASSQDTSNEKLFF. The CDR3 coding sequence is TGTGCCAGCAGCCAAGATACCAGTAATGAAAAACTGTTTTTT.

V gene TRBV2 combines with J gene TRBJ1-4; D is possibly TRBD1 (6 bases). This CDR3 comprises 13 residues. The V and J ends lost 8 bases and 8 bases respectively, with 15 bases between them. Germline V gene lookup returns CDR1 SNHLY and CDR2 FYNNEI. The CDR3 coding sequence is TGTGCCAGCCACGACAGACAGGCAGAAAAACTGTTTTTT. The encoded protein is CASHDRQAEKLFF.

The chain combines TRBV6-6 with TRBJ2-1; D not resolved. The length of the CDR3 is 12 residues. The germline V and J ends were trimmed by 2 bases and 4 bases, with 3 bases remaining between them. CDR1 MNHNY and CDR2 SVGAGI come from the germline V gene (reference sequence). DNA for the CDR3: TGTGCCAGCAGTTACAGGTACAATGAGCAGTTCTTC. It is translated as CASSYRYNEQFF.

This chain links TRBV5-4 with TRBJ2-1; D is possibly TRBD2 (6 bases). Germline V lookup: CDR1 SGHNT, CDR2 YYREEE (reference sequence). The CDR3 spans 16 residues. Trimming pared 0 bases from V and 0 bases from J, leaving 10 bases between. CDR3 nucleotides: TGTGCCAGCAGCTTGGAACTAGCAAGCTCCTACAATGAGCAGTTCTTC. Residues: CASSLELASSYNEQFF.

The J gene is TRBJ1-4, the V gene TRBV5-4, with TRBD1 matching over 11 bases. The CDR3 is 18 amino acids. CDR1 is SGHNT, CDR2 YYREEE, per germline (reference sequence). V shed 0 bases and J 2 bases; nucleotides not matched to a gene: 6. The CDR3 coding sequence is TGTGCCAGCAGCTTGGGGGGGACAGGGGGATCGACTAATGAAAAACTGTTTTTT. Residues: CASSLGGTGGSTNEKLFF.

This clone was counted once. The rearrangement uses TRBV6-5 and TRBJ2-4; D not certain. The V end was cut by 3 bases, the J end by 9 bases, with 6 bases between. The CDR3 runs to 11 residues. Germline lookup yields CDR1 MNHEY and CDR2 SVGAGI. Here the CDR3 reads CASSYLGIQYF. CDR3 in DNA: TGTGCCAGCAGTTATCTGGGCATTCAGTACTTC.

This chain uses TRBV7-9 with TRBJ2-3, with 10 bases lining up with TRBD2. J was trimmed by 8 bases and V by 8 bases; bases with no gene match: 10. The CDR3 covers 14 residues. From germline, CDR1 is SEHNR and CDR2 FQNEAQ (reference sequence). CDR3: CASGDASGRGTQYF. CDR3 sequence (DNA): TGTGCCAGCGGAGACGCTAGCGGGAGAGGTACGCAGTATTTT.